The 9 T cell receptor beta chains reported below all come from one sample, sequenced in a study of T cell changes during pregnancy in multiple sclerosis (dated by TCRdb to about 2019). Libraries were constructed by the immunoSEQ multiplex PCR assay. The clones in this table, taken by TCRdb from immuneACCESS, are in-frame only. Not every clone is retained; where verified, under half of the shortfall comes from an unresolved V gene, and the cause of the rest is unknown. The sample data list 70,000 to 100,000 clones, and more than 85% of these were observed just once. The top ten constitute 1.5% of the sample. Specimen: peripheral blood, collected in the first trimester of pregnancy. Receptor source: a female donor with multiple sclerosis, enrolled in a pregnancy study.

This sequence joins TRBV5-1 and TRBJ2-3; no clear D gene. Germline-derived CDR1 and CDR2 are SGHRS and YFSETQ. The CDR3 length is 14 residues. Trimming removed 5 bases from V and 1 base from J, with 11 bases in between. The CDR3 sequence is CASRLGIRTDTQYF. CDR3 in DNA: TGCGCCAGCAGGCTCGGTATCCGCACAGATACGCAGTATTTT.

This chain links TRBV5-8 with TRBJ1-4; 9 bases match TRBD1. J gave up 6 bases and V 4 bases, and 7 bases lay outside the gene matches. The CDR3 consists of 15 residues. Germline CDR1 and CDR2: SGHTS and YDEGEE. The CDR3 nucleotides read TGTGCCAGCAGCGAGGGACAGGGAGGGCATGAAAAACTGTTTTTT. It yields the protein CASSEGQGGHEKLFF.

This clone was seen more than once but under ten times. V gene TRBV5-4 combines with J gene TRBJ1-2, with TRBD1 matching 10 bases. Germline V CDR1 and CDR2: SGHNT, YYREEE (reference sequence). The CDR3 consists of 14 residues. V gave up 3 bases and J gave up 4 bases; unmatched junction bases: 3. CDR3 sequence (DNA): TGTGCCAGCAGCTCCGGACAGGGGGTCTATGGCTACACCTTC. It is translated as CASSSGQGVYGYTF.

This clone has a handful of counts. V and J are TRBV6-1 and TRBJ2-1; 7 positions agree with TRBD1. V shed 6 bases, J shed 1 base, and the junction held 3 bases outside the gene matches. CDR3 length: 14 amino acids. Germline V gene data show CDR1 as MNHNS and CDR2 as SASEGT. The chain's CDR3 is CASRRDRSYNEQFF. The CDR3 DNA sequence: TGTGCCAGCAGGAGGGACAGATCCTACAATGAGCAGTTCTTC.

The DNA of the CDR3 is TGTGCCAGCAGAGCAATTCAGGGGTTACCCCAGCATTTT. Translated, it gives CASRAIQGLPQHF. The chain carries TRBV6-5 and TRBJ1-5, with a tentative D call TRBD1 (6 bases). V was pared by 6 bases and J by 10 bases, with 16 bases between. The germline gives CDR1 MNHEY, CDR2 SVGAGI. CDR3 size: 13 residues.

The CDR3 DNA follows: TGTGCCAGCAGCTTCGGCAGCGGGGACCCAGATACGCAGTATTTT. Amino acids: CASSFGSGDPDTQYF. The chain has TRBV7-6 and TRBJ2-3, with TRBD2 matching 7 bases. The germline CDR1 and CDR2 sequences are SGHVS and FNYEAQ. The CDR3 contains 15 residues. Trimming at V came to 3 bases and at J to 4 bases, leaving 7 bases not matched to a gene.

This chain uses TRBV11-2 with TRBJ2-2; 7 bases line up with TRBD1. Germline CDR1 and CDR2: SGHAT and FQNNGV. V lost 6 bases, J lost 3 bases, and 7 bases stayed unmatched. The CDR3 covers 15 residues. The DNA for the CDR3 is TGTGCCAGCAGGTCCGGGACAGATTACACCGGGGAGCTGTTTTTT. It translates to CASRSGTDYTGELFF.

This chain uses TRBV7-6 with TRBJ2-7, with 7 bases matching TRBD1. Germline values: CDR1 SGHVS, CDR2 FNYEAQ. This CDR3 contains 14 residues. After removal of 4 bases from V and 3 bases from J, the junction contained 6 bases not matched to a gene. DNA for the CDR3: TGTGCCAGCAGCTCGCGTACAGGGGACTACGAGCAGTACTTC. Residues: CASSSRTGDYEQYF. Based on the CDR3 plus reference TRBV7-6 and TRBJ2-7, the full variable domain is GAGVSQSPRYKVTKRGQDVALRCDPISGHVSLYWYRQALGQGPEFLTYFNYEAQQDKSGLPNDRFSAERPEGSISTLTIQRTEQRDSAMYRCASSSRTGDYEQYFGPGTRLTVT.

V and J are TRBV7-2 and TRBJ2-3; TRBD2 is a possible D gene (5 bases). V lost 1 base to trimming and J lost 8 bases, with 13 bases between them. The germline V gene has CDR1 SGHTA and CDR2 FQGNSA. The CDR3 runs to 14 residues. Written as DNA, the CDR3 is TGTGCCAGCAGCTTAGATAAGGACTTCGGTACGCAGTATTTT. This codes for CASSLDKDFGTQYF.